Below are 15 T cell receptor beta chains sequenced from a single sample in a study of Graves' ophthalmopathy and Graves' hyperthyroidism. As the template, RNA transcripts were used to amplify TCR beta CDR3 regions. The first-round RT-PCR employed HTBI primers together with the Qiagen OneStep RT-PCR kit. A multiplex PCR was then performed as the second round. TCRdb recomputed calls from the multiplex PCR reads with MiXCR, one row per CDR3 protein. The repertoire consists of over a million distinct CDR3 sequences, with less than 45% occurring once and the leading ten covering 8.5% to 14%. Sequencing used peripheral blood or thyroid tissue (not recorded which). The receptors originated from an adult man with Graves' hyperthyroidism.

This clonotype has more than one count but fewer than ten. The V gene is TRBV14, the J gene TRBJ2-2; 8 bases line up with TRBD1. With 5 bases clipped from V and 6 bases from J, the junction kept 8 bases outside the gene matches. The germline CDR1 and CDR2 sequences are SGHDN and FVKESK. The CDR3 consists of 15 residues. CDR3 coding DNA: TGTGCCAGCAGCGGAGGACAGGGTTTATCCGGGGAGCTGTTTTTT. Amino acid sequence: CASSGGQGLSGELFF.

This clonotype was recorded once. A junction boundary mismatches the germline segment, possibly from a read error. The chain is built from TRBV10-2 and TRBJ2-5, with D perhaps assigned TRBD1 or TRBD2 (6 bases each). Germline CDR1 reads WSHSY; CDR2 reads SAAADI. There are 16 residues in the CDR3. The CDR3 is CASSPGGGRDMETQYF. DNA of the CDR3: TGTGCCAGCAGCCCAGGTGGGGGGCGCGATATGGAGACCCAGTACTTC.

The V and J genes are TRBV25-1 and TRBJ2-7; 9 bases map to TRBD1. This CDR3 region has 13 residues. The germline gives CDR1 MGHDK, CDR2 SYGVNS. CDR3 coding DNA: TGTGCTAATCCCGGGACAGGGATCTACGAGCAGTACTTC. Its protein product is CANPGTGIYEQYF.

To note about this clonotype: The germline gene is not matched at one end of the junction; a read error may be the cause. The chain recombines TRBV7-2 with TRBJ2-5; D ambiguous. CDR1 and CDR2 from the germline V gene are SGHTA and FQGNSA. The CDR3 runs 15 residues. The CDR3 region has the DNA TGTGCCAGCAGCCCTGTTTTATTAGCTCGAGAGACCCGGTACTTC. Protein product: CASSPVLLARETRYF.

This clonotype was recorded many times. The rearrangement links TRBV7-9 to TRBJ1-4; D remains ambiguous. Germline V CDR1 and CDR2: SEHNR, FQNEAQ (reference sequence). CDR3 length: 10 residues. V was clipped by 6 bases and J by 10 bases, with 6 bases between them. As DNA, the CDR3 is TGTGCCAGCAGAGACTTAAAACTGTTTTTT. Translating gives CASRDLKLFF. The full variable domain, with the rest looked up from reference TRBV7-9 and TRBJ1-4, is DTGVSQNPRHKITKRGQNVTFRCDPISEHNRLYWYRQTLGQGPEFLTYFQNEAQLEKSRLLSDRFSAERPKGSFSTLEIQRTEQGDSAMYLCASRDLKLFFGSGTQLSVL.

The chain is built from TRBV6-6 and TRBJ2-7; 7 nucleotides align to TRBD2. Germline trimming cut 6 bases from V and 6 bases from J; bases unmatched to any gene: 5. The CDR3 length is 12 residues. CDR1 is MNHNY and CDR2 is SVGAGI in the germline V gene (reference sequence). CDR3 coding DNA: TGTGCCAGCAGGGCGGGGGATTTCGAGCAGTACTTC. It translates to CASRAGDFEQYF.

The genes are TRBV3-1 and TRBJ1-2; weak D call: TRBD1 (5 bases). V dropped 0 bases and J dropped 4 bases, with 9 bases sitting between them. The CDR3 extends over 14 amino acids. From germline, CDR1 is LGHDT and CDR2 YNNKEL (reference sequence). The CDR3 sequence: CASSQDYRSYGYTF. In nucleotides, the CDR3 is TGTGCCAGCAGCCAAGATTACAGGTCCTATGGCTACACCTTC.

This clonotype has at least ten counts. V gene TRBV7-7 combines with J gene TRBJ2-6; TRBD1 matches 8 bases. The CDR3 covers 17 residues. After removal of 5 bases from V and 0 bases from J, the junction contained 6 bases not matched to a gene. Per the germline V gene, CDR1 is SSHAT and CDR2 is FNYEAQ (reference sequence). CDR3 in amino acids: CASSPGQGISGANVLTF. The CDR3 coding sequence is TGTGCCAGCAGCCCAGGACAGGGCATCTCTGGGGCCAACGTCCTGACTTTC. Variable domain in full (rest from reference TRBV7-7 and TRBJ2-6): GAGVSQSPRYKVTKRGQDVTLRCDPISSHATLYWYQQALGQGPEFLTYFNYEAQPDKSGLPSDRFSAERPEGSISTLTIQRTEQRDSAMYRCASSPGQGISGANVLTFGAGSRLTVL.

CDR3 loop: CASSLGTGGVGAFF. DNA of the CDR3: TGCGCCAGCAGCTTGGGTACCGGGGGCGTGGGTGCTTTCTTT. This rearrangement joins TRBV5-1 to TRBJ1-1; D is perhaps TRBD1 (6 bases). The CDR3 totals 14 residues. Germline V gene data show CDR1 as SGHRS and CDR2 as YFSETQ. The ends were cut back, 0 bases at V and 11 bases at J, with 17 bases in the middle.

There are many counts of this clonotype. The chain recombines TRBV9 with TRBJ1-1, with D maybe TRBD1 (6 bases). The V gene lost 3 bases and the J gene lost 3 bases, with 9 bases spanning the gap. The CDR3 has 13 amino acids. Germline V gives CDR1 SGDLS, CDR2 YYNGEE. CDR3 coding DNA: TGTGCCAGCAGCGGACAGGTTCACACTGAAGCTTTCTTT. Translation gives CASSGQVHTEAFF.

This clonotype was picked up many times. The gene calls are TRBV6-2 or TRBV6-3 and TRBJ2-7; the D gene is possibly TRBD1 (6 bases). V was pared by 6 bases and J by 2 bases, with 14 bases between. The CDR3 runs 14 residues. In germline, CDR1 is MNHEY, CDR2 SVGEGT. CDR3 amino acids: CASRTGTWTYEQYF. The CDR3 DNA reads as TGTGCCAGCAGGACCGGGACATGGACCTACGAGCAGTACTTC.

This clonotype was observed at least ten times. The chain has TRBV20-1 and TRBJ2-5; D call uncertain. Looked up from germline, CDR1 is DFQATT and CDR2 is SNEGSKA (reference sequence). The CDR3 sequence is 11 residues long. Deletions cut 6 bases from V and 4 bases from J, with 9 bases between. The CDR3 loop reads CSARRIETQYF. DNA of the CDR3: TGCAGTGCCAGGCGGATAGAGACCCAGTACTTC.

The rearrangement links TRBV7-2 to TRBJ2-7, with TRBD2 identical over 10 bases. The ends lost 4 bases at V and 2 bases at J; junction bases unmatched: 8. The CDR3 is 16 residues long. CDR1 is SGHTA and CDR2 is FQGNSA in the germline V gene. The CDR3: CASSSASGRAAYEQYF. DNA of the CDR3: TGTGCCAGCAGCTCAGCAAGCGGGAGGGCCGCCTACGAGCAGTACTTC. The full variable domain, rest sourced from reference TRBV7-2 and TRBJ2-7, is GAGVSQSPSNKVTEKGKDVELRCDPISGHTALYWYRQSLGQGLEFLIYFQGNSAPDKSGLPSDRFSAERTGGSVSTLTIQRTQQEDSAVYLCASSSASGRAAYEQYFGPGTRLTVT.

This clonotype was seen a handful of times. This chain joins TRBV6-1 and TRBJ1-1; D may be TRBD1 (6 bases). The CDR3 consists of 12 residues. Trimming cost V 7 bases and J 8 bases, with 14 bases left between them. CDR1 MNHNS and CDR2 SASEGT come from the germline V gene. Here the CDR3 reads CASTPYREEAFF. DNA for the CDR3: TGTGCCAGCACCCCTTACAGGGAAGAAGCTTTCTTT.

The CDR3, as DNA: TGTGCCAGCAGCCCGGGGCCCCAAACCTACGAGCAGTACTTC. Its protein product is CASSPGPQTYEQYF. The chain recombines TRBV5-6 with TRBJ2-7; D tentatively fits TRBD1 or TRBD2 (5 bases each). Trimming stripped 4 bases from V and 2 bases from J, with 13 bases between. CDR1 SGHDT and CDR2 YYEEEE come from the germline V gene. The CDR3 length is 14 residues.